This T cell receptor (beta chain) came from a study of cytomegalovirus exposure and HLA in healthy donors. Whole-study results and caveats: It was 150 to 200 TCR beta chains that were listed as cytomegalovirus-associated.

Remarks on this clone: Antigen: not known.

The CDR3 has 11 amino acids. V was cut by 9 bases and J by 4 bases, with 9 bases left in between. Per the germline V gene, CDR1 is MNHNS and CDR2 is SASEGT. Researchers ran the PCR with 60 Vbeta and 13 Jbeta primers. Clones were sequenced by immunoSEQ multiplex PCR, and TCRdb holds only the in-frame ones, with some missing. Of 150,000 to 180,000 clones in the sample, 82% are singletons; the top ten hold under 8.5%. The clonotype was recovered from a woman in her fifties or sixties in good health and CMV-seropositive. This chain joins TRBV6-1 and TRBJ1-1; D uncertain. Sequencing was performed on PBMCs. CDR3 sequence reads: CASGLRTEAFF. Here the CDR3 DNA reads TGTGCCAGTGGCCTTCGCACTGAAGCTTTCTTT.